The 6 T cell receptor beta chains below come from one sample, sequenced in a study of circulating tumor DNA in untreated peripheral T-cell lymphoma. Sequencing was performed with immunoSEQ multiplex PCR; in TCRdb, only in-frame clones are kept and a portion is missing. The sample lists roughly 10,000 clones; about 84% were seen once. The sample taken for sequencing was tumor tissue. These receptors came from a human donor with peripheral T-cell lymphoma.

The chain recombines TRBV15 with TRBJ1-6, with D tentatively TRBD1 (6 bases). Trimming removed 0 bases at V and 13 bases at J, with 16 bases between. CDR3 length: 15 residues. CDR1 and CDR2 (germline): LNHNV, YYDKDF (reference sequence). In nucleotides, the CDR3 is TGTGCCACCAGCAGAGATTCAAAACAGGGTAGTCCCCTCCACTTT. Translation: CATSRDSKQGSPLHF.

This clone was detected once. This chain links TRBV22-1 with TRBJ1-4; the table's D call, TRBD1, was not checked against the DNA. TRBV22-1 is recorded as a pseudogene. The CDR3 runs to 15 residues. The chain's CDR3 is CASTELGTGIEKLFF. DNA of the CDR3: TGTGCCAGTACCGAACTGGGGACAGGGATCGAAAAACTGTTTTTT.

The chain couples TRBV25-1 to TRBJ2-3, with 9 bases fitting TRBD1. The CDR3 has 15 residues. The trim removed 5 bases at V and 4 bases at J, leaving 7 bases unmatched. Per the germline V gene, CDR1 is MGHDK and CDR2 is SYGVNS. This CDR3 reads CASSPHRGQADTQYF. Here the CDR3 DNA reads TGTGCCAGCAGTCCCCACAGGGGGCAGGCAGATACGCAGTATTTT.

V usage is TRBV6-7 and J usage is TRBJ1-4; D ambiguous. TRBV6-7 is an ORF; its function is uncertain. This CDR3 comprises 11 residues. The V gene lost 5 bases and the J gene lost 8 bases, with 6 bases spanning the gap. CDR3 nucleotides: TGTGCCAGCAGTCCGGGGGAAAAACTGTTTTTT. Encoded protein: CASSPGEKLFF.

The chain has TRBV30 and TRBJ1-5; D is ambiguous. This CDR3 has 13 residues. Trimming left V 0 bases short and J 3 bases short, with 6 bases between. Looked up from germline, CDR1 is GTSNPN and CDR2 is SVGIG (reference sequence). CDR3 nucleotide sequence: TGTGCCTGGAGTGTTAGGTTCAATCAGCCCCAGCATTTT. It translates to CAWSVRFNQPQHF.

This rearrangement joins TRBV11-3 to TRBJ2-1, with D perhaps assigned TRBD1 or TRBD2 (5 bases each). Trimming stripped 1 base from V and 0 bases from J, with 10 bases between. Germline V gene lookup returns CDR1 SGHNT and CDR2 YENEEA. This CDR3 region has 16 residues. The CDR3 sequence: CASSLGAGSSYNEQFF. CDR3 sequence (DNA): TGTGCCAGCAGCTTAGGTGCAGGGAGCTCCTACAATGAGCAGTTCTTC.